The source of this T cell receptor (beta chain) is a study of technical replicates of blood from several donors. The protocol was immunoSEQ multiplex PCR, while the TCRdb copy is restricted to in-frame clones and leaves out a portion. The sample yields tens of thousands of clones, over 90% seen once. CDR1 and CDR2 (germline): SNHLY, FYNNEI. The germline V and J ends were trimmed by 3 bases and 4 bases, with 36 bases remaining between them. The CDR3 runs to 22 residues. The sequence was collected from a human donor in good health. Some clones in this sample may be carry-over from other donors' samples. The chain has TRBV2 and TRBJ1-2; no firm D call. The sequencing input was PBMCs. In DNA, the CDR3 is TGTGCCAGCAGTGAGACTATCCGTACCATCTTGATGGGCCAATCATTAATCTATGGCTACACCTTC. It codes for CASSETIRTILMGQSLIYGYTF.